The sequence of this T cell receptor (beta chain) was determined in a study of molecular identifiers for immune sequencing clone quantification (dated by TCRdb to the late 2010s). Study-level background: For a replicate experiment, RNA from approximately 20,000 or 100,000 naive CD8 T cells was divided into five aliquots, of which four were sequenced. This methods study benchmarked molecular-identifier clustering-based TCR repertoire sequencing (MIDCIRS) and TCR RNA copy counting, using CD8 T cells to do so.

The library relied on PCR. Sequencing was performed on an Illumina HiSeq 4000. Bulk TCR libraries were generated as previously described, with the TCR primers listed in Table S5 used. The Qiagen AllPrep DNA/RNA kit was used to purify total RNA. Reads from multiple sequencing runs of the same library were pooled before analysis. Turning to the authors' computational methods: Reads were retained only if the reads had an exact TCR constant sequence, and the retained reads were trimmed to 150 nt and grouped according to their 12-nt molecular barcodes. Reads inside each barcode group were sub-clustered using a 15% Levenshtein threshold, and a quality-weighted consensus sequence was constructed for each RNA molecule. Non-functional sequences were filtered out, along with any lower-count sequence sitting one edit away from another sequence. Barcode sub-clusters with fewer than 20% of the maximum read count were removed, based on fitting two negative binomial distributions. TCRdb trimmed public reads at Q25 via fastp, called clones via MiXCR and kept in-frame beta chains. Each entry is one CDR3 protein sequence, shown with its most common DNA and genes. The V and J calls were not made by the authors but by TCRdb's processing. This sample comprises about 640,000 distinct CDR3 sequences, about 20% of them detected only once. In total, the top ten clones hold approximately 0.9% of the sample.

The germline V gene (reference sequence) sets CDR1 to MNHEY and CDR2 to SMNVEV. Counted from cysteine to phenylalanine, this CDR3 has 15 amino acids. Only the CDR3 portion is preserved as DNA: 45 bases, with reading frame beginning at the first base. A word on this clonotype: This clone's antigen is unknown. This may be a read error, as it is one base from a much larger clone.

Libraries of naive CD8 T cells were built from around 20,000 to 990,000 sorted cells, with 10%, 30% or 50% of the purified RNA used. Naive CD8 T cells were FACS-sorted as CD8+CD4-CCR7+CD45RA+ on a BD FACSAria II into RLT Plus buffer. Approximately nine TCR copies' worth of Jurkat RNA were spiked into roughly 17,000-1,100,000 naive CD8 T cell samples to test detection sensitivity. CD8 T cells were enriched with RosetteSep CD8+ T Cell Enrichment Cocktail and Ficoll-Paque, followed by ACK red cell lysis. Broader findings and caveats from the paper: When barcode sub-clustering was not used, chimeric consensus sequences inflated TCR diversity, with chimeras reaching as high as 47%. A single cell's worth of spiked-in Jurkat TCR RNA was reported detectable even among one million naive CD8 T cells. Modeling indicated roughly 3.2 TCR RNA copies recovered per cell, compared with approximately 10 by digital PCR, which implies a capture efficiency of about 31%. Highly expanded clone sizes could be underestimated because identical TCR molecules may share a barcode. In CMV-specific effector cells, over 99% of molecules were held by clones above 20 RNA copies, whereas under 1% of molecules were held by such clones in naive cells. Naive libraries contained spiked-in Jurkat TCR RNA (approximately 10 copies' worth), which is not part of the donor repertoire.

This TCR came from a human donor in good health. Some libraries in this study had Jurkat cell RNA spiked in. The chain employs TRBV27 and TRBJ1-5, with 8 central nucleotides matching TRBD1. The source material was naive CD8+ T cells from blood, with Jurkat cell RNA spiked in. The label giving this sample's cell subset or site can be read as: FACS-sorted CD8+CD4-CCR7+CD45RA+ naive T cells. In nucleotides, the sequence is TGTGCCAGCAGTTTATCCCCAGGGGGCTCCCAGCCCCACCATTTT. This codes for CASSLSPGGSQPHHF.